These 25 T cell receptor beta chains originate from one sample sequenced in a study. TCRdb fed the RT-PCR reads into MiXCR, producing one record per CDR3 protein. This sample has more than 600,000 distinct CDR3 sequences, with 14% found just once. The specimen was memory CD4+ T cells from blood. Receptors originate from a female donor in good health, serving as a healthy control.

This clonotype has at least ten counts. V usage is TRBV15 and J usage is TRBJ2-3; 7 positions agree with TRBD2. Trimming at V came to 8 bases and at J to 2 bases, leaving 7 bases not matched to a gene. Germline assignment: CDR1 LNHNV and CDR2 YYDKDF (reference sequence). The CDR3 is 14 residues long. The CDR3 region is CATGGGVYTDTQYF. The CDR3 coding sequence is TGTGCCACCGGGGGGGGGGTTTACACAGATACGCAGTATTTT. The entire variable domain, with the rest obtained from reference TRBV15 and TRBJ2-3, is as follows: DAMVIQNPRYQVTQFGKPVTLSCSQTLNHNVMYWYQQKSSQAPKLLFHYYDKDFNNEADTPDNFQSRRPNTSFCFLDIRSPGLGDTAMYLCATGGGVYTDTQYFGPGTRLTVL.

This clonotype was picked up a small number of times. The V and J genes are TRBV6-4 and TRBJ2-6; D ambiguous. The CDR3 loop spans 17 amino acids. Germline CDR1 MRHNA, CDR2 SNTAGT. The ends were cut back, 9 bases at V and 0 bases at J, with 18 bases in the middle. The CDR3 loop reads CARVVRTFRSGANVLTF. Written as DNA, the CDR3 is TGTGCCAGGGTGGTCAGGACCTTCCGCTCTGGGGCCAACGTCCTGACTTTC.

A few counts support this clonotype. The chain links TRBV6-5 to TRBJ1-2, with D perhaps TRBD1 (5 bases). The V gene lost 5 bases and the J gene lost 4 bases, with 23 bases spanning the gap. The CDR3 length is 17 residues. CDR1 and CDR2 (germline): MNHEY, SVGAGI. The CDR3 DNA reads TGTGCCAGCAGTACCCGGGACCCCGTCCGGACCTTCTATGGCTACACCTTC. As protein: CASSTRDPVRTFYGYTF.

This clonotype has just a few counts. The V and J genes are TRBV29-1 and TRBJ2-3; possibly TRBD2 for D (6 bases). The CDR3 sequence is 15 residues long. The germline gives CDR1 SQVTM, CDR2 ANQGSEA. Trimming took 8 bases from V and 0 from J, leaving 18 bases between them. CDR3 in amino acids: CSFRGTSTSTDTQYF. CDR3 DNA: TGCAGCTTCCGAGGGACTTCCACTAGCACAGATACGCAGTATTTT.

This clonotype was recorded at least ten times. This chain connects TRBV12-3 or TRBV12-4 to TRBJ1-6; D might be TRBD1 (6 bases). V lost 6 bases and J lost 7, with 10 bases in between. The CDR3 is made up of 13 amino acids. CDR3: CASRTGQNSPLHF. DNA of the CDR3: TGTGCCAGCAGAACAGGGCAGAATTCACCCCTCCACTTT.

V is TRBV7-9 and J is TRBJ1-2; D is ambiguous. This CDR3 comprises 14 residues. From germline, CDR1 is SEHNR and CDR2 FQNEAQ (reference sequence). The germline V and J ends were trimmed by 4 bases and 4 bases, with 13 bases remaining between them. DNA of the CDR3: TGTGCCAGCAGCTCAGCCTACGGTCTCTATGGCTACACCTTC. Translation: CASSSAYGLYGYTF.

The chain links TRBV20-1 to TRBJ2-2; 7 positions agree with TRBD2. The CDR3 sequence is 15 residues long. Germline V gene data show CDR1 as DFQATT and CDR2 as SNEGSKA (reference sequence). V dropped 3 bases and J dropped 6; count of bases not matched to a gene: 10. The CDR3 bases are TGCAGTGCTAGTTCAGCTAGCGGATCTTCCGGGGAGCTGTTTTTT. Translating it yields CSASSASGSSGELFF.

There are many counts of this clonotype. The chain employs TRBV24-1 and TRBJ2-5; unclear D gene. CDR1 is KGHDR, CDR2 SFDVKD, per germline. This CDR3 is built from 15 residues. The V end was cut by 4 bases, the J end by 2 bases, with 13 bases between. CDR3 nucleotides: TGTGCCACCAGTGACCCGGACCCGCAACAAGAGACCCAGTACTTC. Its protein product is CATSDPDPQQETQYF.

This clonotype was seen more than once but under ten times. CDR3 bases: TGTGCCAGCAGCTTAAAGGATGAAAAACTGTTTTTT. Its protein is CASSLKDEKLFF. The chain uses TRBV7-9 and TRBJ1-4; no reliable D call. Germline lookup yields CDR1 SEHNR and CDR2 FQNEAQ (reference sequence). This CDR3 is 12 amino acids long. The V end was cut by 2 bases, the J end by 6 bases, with 4 bases between. The whole variable domain, remainder taken from reference TRBV7-9 and TRBJ1-4, is DTGVSQNPRHKITKRGQNVTFRCDPISEHNRLYWYRQTLGQGPEFLTYFQNEAQLEKSRLLSDRFSAERPKGSFSTLEIQRTEQGDSAMYLCASSLKDEKLFFGSGTQLSVL.

The chain links TRBV10-3 to TRBJ2-5, with 9 positions matching TRBD2. In germline, CDR1 is ENHRY, CDR2 SYGVKD. The CDR3 length is 12 residues. Trimming removed 8 bases from V and 3 bases from J; junction bases left unmatched: 1. CDR3 nucleotides: TGTGCCATCGGCGGGGGGGAAGAGACCCAGTACTTC. Translated, it gives CAIGGGEETQYF.

The rearrangement joins TRBV6-5 to TRBJ2-1, with 7 positions matching TRBD2. V lost 4 bases to trimming and J lost 4 bases; unmatched junction nucleotides: 10. CDR3 length: 16 amino acids. CDR1 is MNHEY, CDR2 SVGAGI, per germline. In nucleotides, the CDR3 is TGTGCCAGCAGTTCCCTTAGGGGAGGGGTTTACAATGAGCAGTTCTTC. This translates into CASSSLRGGVYNEQFF.

This sequence joins TRBV7-6 and TRBJ2-2, with D tentatively TRBD1 (6 bases). This CDR3 is 15 amino acids long. Germline CDR1 reads SGHVS; CDR2 reads FNYEAQ. Trimming stripped 2 bases from V and 7 bases from J, with 14 bases between. CDR3 sequence: CASSLQAGEYGELFF. The CDR3 nucleotides are TGTGCCAGCAGCTTACAGGCAGGGGAATACGGGGAGCTGTTTTTT.

The chain links TRBV14 to TRBJ1-1, with D maybe TRBD1 (5 bases). Germline loops: CDR1 SGHDN, CDR2 FVKESK. This CDR3 spans 15 amino acids. The V end was cut by 4 bases, the J end by 5 bases, with 17 bases between. The DNA for the CDR3 is TGTGCCAGCAGCCCCCACGGGAGGGGAGCTACTGAAGCTTTCTTT. Amino acids: CASSPHGRGATEAFF.

This chain joins TRBV4-3 and TRBJ2-3; 7 bases match TRBD1. The CDR3 has 16 residues. The trim removed 4 bases at V and 5 bases at J, leaving 12 bases unmatched. Germline loops: CDR1 LGHNA, CDR2 YSLEER. CDR3 protein: CASSRFRASGGDTQYF. Written as DNA, the CDR3 is TGCGCCAGCAGCCGGTTCAGGGCCTCAGGGGGAGATACGCAGTATTTT.

Comments on this clonotype: At one end, the junction sequence differs from germline, possibly due to a read error. The chain carries TRBV20-1 and TRBJ1-1; D is perhaps TRBD1 (5 bases). This CDR3 has 9 amino acids. The germline gives CDR1 DFQATT, CDR2 SNEGSKA (reference sequence). As DNA, the CDR3 is TGCAGTGCGTCGCCAGGGACTTGGTTT. Translating it yields CSASPGTWF.

The DNA of the CDR3 is TGTGCCAGCAGCCAAGTCGGGGAGGAGACCCAGTACTTC. Its translation is CASSQVGEETQYF. The V call is TRBV14, the J call TRBJ2-5; D may be TRBD2 (5 bases). In germline, CDR1 is SGHDN, CDR2 FVKESK. V was cut by 1 base and J by 5 bases, with 8 bases left in between. The length of the CDR3 is 13 residues.

Only a few counts were recorded for this clonotype. V and J are TRBV5-6 and TRBJ2-7; 7 bases line up with TRBD1. From germline, CDR1 is SGHDT and CDR2 YYEEEE. This CDR3 has 14 amino acids. Trimming took 6 bases from V and 3 from J; bases not matched to a gene: 9. The CDR3 is CASNIRQGRYEQYF. The CDR3 DNA sequence: TGTGCCAGCAACATTCGACAGGGACGCTACGAGCAGTACTTC.

This clonotype was seen ten or more times. V gene TRBV20-1 combines with J gene TRBJ1-5; weak D call: TRBD1 (5 bases). The CDR3 totals 13 residues. Trimming removed 2 bases at V and 9 bases at J, with 14 bases between. CDR1 and CDR2 from the germline V gene are DFQATT and SNEGSKA (reference sequence). CDR3 DNA sequence: TGCAGTGCTAGACCCCTGCTGGGGGGGCCCCAGCATTTT. Amino acids: CSARPLLGGPQHF.

The V and J genes are TRBV4-2 and TRBJ2-1, with TRBD2 matching over 9 bases. With 0 bases clipped from V and 4 bases from J, the junction kept 13 bases outside the gene matches. CDR3 size: 19 residues. Germline V gene sequence: CDR1 LGHNA, CDR2 YNFKEQ. The CDR3 sequence: CASSQDSPLAGRGYNEQFF. Here the CDR3 DNA reads TGTGCCAGCAGCCAAGATTCCCCCCTAGCGGGGAGGGGGTACAATGAGCAGTTCTTC.

This chain links TRBV6-5 with TRBJ1-1; D gene uncertain. The germline gives CDR1 MNHEY, CDR2 SVGAGI. With 0 bases removed from V and 5 bases from J, the gap between germline ends came to 13 bases. CDR3 length: 15 amino acids. The CDR3 DNA sequence: TGTGCCAGCAGTTACTCGATCGCGAGAGGAACTGAAGCTTTCTTT. It codes for CASSYSIARGTEAFF.

Ten or more counts support this clonotype. The chain recombines TRBV29-1 with TRBJ2-3; D gene ambiguous. V was pared by 0 bases and J by 2 bases, with 9 bases between. Germline CDR1 reads SQVTM; CDR2 reads ANQGSEA. This CDR3 is built from 14 residues. The CDR3 protein is CSVEDVGFTDTQYF. The CDR3, as DNA: TGCAGCGTTGAAGACGTAGGTTTCACAGATACGCAGTATTTT.

This clonotype was seen a few times. This chain uses TRBV20-1 with TRBJ2-5; 8 positions match TRBD2. CDR1 is DFQATT and CDR2 is SNEGSKA in the germline V gene (reference sequence). Losses at the gene ends were 0 bases for V and 0 bases for J; bases not matched to a gene: 12. CDR3 size: 18 residues. The CDR3 loop is CSARDQYVAGRYQETQYF. The CDR3 DNA follows: TGCAGTGCTAGAGATCAGTATGTAGCGGGACGGTACCAAGAGACCCAGTACTTC.

This clonotype has only a few counts. The gene calls are TRBV7-7 and TRBJ2-2, with 8 bases that match TRBD2. Unmatched junction bases numbered 3, after V lost 5 bases and J lost 4 bases. Germline values: CDR1 SSHAT, CDR2 FNYEAQ (reference sequence). The CDR3 sequence is 14 residues long. CDR3 residues: CASSNAGGTGELFF. The DNA for the CDR3 is TGTGCCAGCAGCAACGCGGGGGGCACCGGGGAGCTGTTTTTT. Drawing the rest from reference TRBV7-7 and TRBJ2-2, the complete variable domain is GAGVSQSPRYKVTKRGQDVTLRCDPISSHATLYWYQQALGQGPEFLTYFNYEAQPDKSGLPSDRFSAERPEGSISTLTIQRTEQRDSAMYRCASSNAGGTGELFFGEGSRLTVL.

This clonotype was seen a few times. CDR3 nucleotide sequence: TGCAGTGCTGGAGGACGGAACACTGAAGCTTTCTTT. Translated, it gives CSAGGRNTEAFF. V and J are TRBV20-1 and TRBJ1-1; D ambiguous. Germline CDR1 and CDR2: DFQATT and SNEGSKA (reference sequence). V lost 5 bases, J lost 1 base, and 8 bases lay in between. This CDR3 spans 12 amino acids.

In the case of this clonotype: Lacking the conserved final phenylalanine or tryptophan, this CDR3 likely reflects a read error. The chain links TRBV12-3 or TRBV12-4 to TRBJ1-1, with TRBD1 matching over 7 bases. V shed 7 bases, J shed 0 bases, and the junction held 11 bases outside the gene matches. The CDR3 is 16 residues long. In DNA, the CDR3 is TGTGCCAGCATCATAGGAGGGGGCTTGATGAACACTGAAGCTTTCTTA. Translation: CASIIGGGLMNTEAFL.